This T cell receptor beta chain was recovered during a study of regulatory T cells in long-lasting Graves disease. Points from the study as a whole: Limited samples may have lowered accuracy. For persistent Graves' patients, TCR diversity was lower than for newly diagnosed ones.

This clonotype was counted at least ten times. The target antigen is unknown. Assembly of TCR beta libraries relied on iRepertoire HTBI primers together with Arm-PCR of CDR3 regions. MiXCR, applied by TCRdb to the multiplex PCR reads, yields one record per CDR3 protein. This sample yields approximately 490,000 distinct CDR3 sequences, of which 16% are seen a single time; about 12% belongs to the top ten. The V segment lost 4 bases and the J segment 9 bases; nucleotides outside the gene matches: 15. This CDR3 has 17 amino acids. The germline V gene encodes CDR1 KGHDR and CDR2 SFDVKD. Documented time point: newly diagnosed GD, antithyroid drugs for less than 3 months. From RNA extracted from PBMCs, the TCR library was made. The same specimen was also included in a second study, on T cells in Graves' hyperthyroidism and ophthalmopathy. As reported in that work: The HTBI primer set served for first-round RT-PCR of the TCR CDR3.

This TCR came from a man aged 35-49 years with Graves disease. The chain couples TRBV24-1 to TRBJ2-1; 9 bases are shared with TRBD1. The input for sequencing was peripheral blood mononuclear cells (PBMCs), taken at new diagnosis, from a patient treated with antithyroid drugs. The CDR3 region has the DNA TGTGCCACCAGTGACCCGACCGGGACAGGGACCTACGGTGAGCAGTTCTTC. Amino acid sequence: CATSDPTGTGTYGEQFF.